What follows describes a single T cell receptor (beta chain). No antigen is known for it. This sample was included in a study of CXCR3-negative and CXCR3-positive naive CD8 T cells. Findings and caveats of the study: TRB CDR3 hydrophobicity was greater in CXCR3-positive naive cells than in CXCR3-negative naive cells.

CDR1 and CDR2 from the germline V gene are SEHNR and FQNEAQ (reference sequence). The CDR3 totals 12 residues. The study made its TRB cDNA libraries by 5' RACE, adding UMI labels. TCRdb re-called the 5' RACE reads and catalogs CDR3 proteins one per entry, DNA excluded. This sample's table has 140,000 to 150,000 distinct CDR3 sequences. Sequenced material: naive CXCR3+ CD8+ T cells from blood. The subset: CD45RO-CCR7+CD27+CD95- naive CD8+ T cells expressing CXCR3 (TNR3+). The receptor's source is a human donor in good health. Some clones in this sample may be carry-over from other donors' samples. V usage is TRBV7-9 and J usage is TRBJ2-7. The CDR3 reads CASSLGTHEQYF.